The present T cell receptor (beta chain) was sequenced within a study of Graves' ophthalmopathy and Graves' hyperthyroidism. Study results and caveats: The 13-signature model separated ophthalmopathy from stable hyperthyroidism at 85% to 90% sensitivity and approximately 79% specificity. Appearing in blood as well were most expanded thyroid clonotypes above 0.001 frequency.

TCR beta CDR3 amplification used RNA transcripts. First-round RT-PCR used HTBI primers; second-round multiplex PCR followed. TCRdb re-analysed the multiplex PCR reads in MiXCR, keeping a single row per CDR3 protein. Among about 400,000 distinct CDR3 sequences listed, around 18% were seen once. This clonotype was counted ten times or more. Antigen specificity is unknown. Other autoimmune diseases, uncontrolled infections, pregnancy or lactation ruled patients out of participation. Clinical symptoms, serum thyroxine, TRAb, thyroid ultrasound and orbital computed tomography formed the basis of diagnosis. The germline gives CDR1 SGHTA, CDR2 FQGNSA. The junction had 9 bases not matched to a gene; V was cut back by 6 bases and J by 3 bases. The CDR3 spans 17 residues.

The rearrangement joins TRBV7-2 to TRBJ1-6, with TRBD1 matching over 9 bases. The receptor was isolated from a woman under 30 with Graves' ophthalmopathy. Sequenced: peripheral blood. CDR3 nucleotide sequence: TGTGCCAGCAGGGGACAGGGAAACCTAGTCTATAATTCACCCCTCCACTTT. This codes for CASRGQGNLVYNSPLHF.